This T cell receptor beta chain emerged from a study of T-cell reconstitution after alpha-beta-depleted transplantation in children. Study results and caveats: Several hundred graft clones that had expanded were reportedly the source of alpha-beta T cells about two months after transplant.

The library targeted TCRbeta and was prepared with unique molecular identifiers. TCRdb re-called the PCR reads with MiXCR, one entry per CDR3 protein. The profile shows more than 400,000 distinct CDR3 sequences, roughly 44% of them singletons. Trimming cost V 6 bases and J 4 bases, with 19 bases left between them. This CDR3 is built from 15 residues. On this clonotype: Antigen unknown.

This clonotype originated in a girl aged 2-10 years with aplastic anemia, due to receive a stem cell transplant. The chain has TRBV12-3 or TRBV12-4 and TRBJ2-7; TRBD1 or TRBD2 may be the D gene (5 bases each). This material consisted of PBMCs, taken before TCRalphabeta/CD19-depleted stem cell transplant. The DNA for the CDR3 is TGTGCCAGCAGGACGGGGCGAGATGGGAGATACGAGCAGTACTTC. This translates into CASRTGRDGRYEQYF.